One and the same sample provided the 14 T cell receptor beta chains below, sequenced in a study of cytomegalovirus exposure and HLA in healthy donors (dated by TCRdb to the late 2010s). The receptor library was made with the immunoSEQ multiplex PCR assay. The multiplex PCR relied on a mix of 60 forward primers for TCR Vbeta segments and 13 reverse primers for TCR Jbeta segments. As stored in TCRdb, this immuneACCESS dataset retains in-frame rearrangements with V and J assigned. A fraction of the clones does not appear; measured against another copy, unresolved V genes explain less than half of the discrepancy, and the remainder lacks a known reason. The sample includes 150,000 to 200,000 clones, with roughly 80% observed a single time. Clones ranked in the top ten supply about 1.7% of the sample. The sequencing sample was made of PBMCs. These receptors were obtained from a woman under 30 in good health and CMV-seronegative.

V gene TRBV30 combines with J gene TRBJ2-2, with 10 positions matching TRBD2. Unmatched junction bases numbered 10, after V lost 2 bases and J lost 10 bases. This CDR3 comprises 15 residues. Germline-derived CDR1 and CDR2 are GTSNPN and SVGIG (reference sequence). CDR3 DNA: TGTGCCTGGAGTCCCCTGGGACTAGCGAACCCGGAGCTGTTTTTT. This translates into CAWSPLGLANPELFF. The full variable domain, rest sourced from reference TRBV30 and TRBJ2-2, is SQTIHQWPATLVQPVGSPLSLECTVEGTSNPNLYWYRQAAGRGLQLLFYSVGIGQISSEVPQNLSASRPQDRQFILSSKKLLLSDSGFYLCAWSPLGLANPELFFGEGSRLTVL.

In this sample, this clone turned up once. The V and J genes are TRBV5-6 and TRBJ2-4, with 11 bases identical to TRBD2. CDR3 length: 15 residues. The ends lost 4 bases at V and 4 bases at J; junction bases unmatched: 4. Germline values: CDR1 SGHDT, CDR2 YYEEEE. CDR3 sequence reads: CASSTLAGGKNIQYF. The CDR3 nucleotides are TGTGCCAGCAGCACTTTAGCGGGGGGGAAAAACATTCAGTACTTC.

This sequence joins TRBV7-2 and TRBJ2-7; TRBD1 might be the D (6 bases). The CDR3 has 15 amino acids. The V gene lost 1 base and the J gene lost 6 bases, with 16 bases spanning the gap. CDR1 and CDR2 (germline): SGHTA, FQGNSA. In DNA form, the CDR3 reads TGTGCCAGCAGCTTAGATCAGGGGCGCGGGCTCGAGCAGTACTTC. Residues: CASSLDQGRGLEQYF.

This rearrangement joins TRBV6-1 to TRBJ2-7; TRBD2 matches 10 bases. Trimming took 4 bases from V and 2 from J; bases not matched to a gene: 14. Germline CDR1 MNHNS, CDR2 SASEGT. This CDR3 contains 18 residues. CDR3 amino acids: CASSGAGKGLASTYEQYV. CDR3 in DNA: TGTGCCAGCAGTGGGGCGGGAAAGGGACTAGCGAGTACCTACGAGCAGTACGTC.

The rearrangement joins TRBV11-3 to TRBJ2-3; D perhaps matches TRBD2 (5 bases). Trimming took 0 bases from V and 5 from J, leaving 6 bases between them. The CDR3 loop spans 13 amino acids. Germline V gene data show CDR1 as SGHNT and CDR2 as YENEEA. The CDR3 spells CASSLDGRDTQYF. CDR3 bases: TGTGCCAGCAGCTTAGATGGGAGAGATACGCAGTATTTT.

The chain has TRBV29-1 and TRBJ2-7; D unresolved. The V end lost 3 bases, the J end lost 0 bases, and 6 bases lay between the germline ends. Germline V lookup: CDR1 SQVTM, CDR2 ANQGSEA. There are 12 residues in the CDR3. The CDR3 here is CSVDLDSYEQYV. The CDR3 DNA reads TGCAGCGTTGATCTGGACTCCTACGAGCAGTACGTC.

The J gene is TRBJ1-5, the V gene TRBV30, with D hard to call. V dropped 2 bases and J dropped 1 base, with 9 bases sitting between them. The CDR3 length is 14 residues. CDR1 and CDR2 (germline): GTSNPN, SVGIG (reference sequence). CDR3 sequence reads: CAWSRARSNQPQHF. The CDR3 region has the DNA TGTGCCTGGAGTCGCGCGAGAAGCAATCAGCCCCAGCATTTT.

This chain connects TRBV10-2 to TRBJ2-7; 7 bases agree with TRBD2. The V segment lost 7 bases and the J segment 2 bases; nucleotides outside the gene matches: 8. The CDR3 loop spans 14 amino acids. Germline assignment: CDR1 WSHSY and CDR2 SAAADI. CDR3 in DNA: TGCGCCAGCATTTCCGGGACTAACCCCTACGAGCAGTACTTC. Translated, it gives CASISGTNPYEQYF.

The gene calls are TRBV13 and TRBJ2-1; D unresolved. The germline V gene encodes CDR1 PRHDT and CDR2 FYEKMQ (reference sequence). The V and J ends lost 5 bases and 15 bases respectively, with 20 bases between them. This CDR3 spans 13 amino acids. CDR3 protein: CASSPPAGTIGFF. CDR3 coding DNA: TGTGCCAGCAGCCCGCCCGCAGGAACAATAGGGTTCTTC.

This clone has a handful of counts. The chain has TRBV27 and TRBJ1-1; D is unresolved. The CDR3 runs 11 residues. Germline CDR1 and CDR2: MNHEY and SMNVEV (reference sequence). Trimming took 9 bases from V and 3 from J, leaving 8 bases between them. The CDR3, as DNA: TGTGCCAGTCCCGGTTACACTGAAGCTTTCTTT. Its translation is CASPGYTEAFF.

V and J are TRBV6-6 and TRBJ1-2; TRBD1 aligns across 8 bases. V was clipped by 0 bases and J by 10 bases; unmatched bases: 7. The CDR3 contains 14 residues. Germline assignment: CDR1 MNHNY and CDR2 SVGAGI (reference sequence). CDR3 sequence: CASSYSTGASAYTF. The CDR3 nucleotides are TGTGCCAGCAGTTACTCGACAGGGGCCAGTGCCTACACCTTC.

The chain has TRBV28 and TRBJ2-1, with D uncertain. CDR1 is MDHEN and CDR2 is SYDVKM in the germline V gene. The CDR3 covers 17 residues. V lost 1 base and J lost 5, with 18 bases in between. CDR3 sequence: CASSLSPWANGNNEQFF. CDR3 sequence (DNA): TGTGCCAGCAGTTTATCCCCCTGGGCCAATGGAAACAATGAGCAGTTCTTC.

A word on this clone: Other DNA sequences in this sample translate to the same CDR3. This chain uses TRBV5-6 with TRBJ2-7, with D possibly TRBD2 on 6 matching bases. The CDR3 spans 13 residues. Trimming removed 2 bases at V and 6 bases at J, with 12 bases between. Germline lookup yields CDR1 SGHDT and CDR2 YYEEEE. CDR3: CASSLSGVGEQYV. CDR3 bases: TGTGCCAGCAGCTTATCGGGGGTCGGCGAGCAGTACGTC.

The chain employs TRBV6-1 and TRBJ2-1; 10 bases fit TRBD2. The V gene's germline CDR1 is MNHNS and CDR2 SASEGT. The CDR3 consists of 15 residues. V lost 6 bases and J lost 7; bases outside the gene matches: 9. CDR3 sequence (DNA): TGTGCCAGCAGCTTGGGACTAGCGCTAACGAATGAGCAGTTCTTC. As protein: CASSLGLALTNEQFF.